This T cell receptor beta chain was found in a study of tumor-infiltrating lymphocytes in primary liver carcinoma. Broader study findings: Tumors had a top-250-clone fraction that was significantly higher than blood (p = 0.039).

Germline V gene sequence: CDR1 SGHAT, CDR2 FQNNGV. The CDR3 length is 18 residues. The V end lost 5 bases, the J end lost 13 bases, and 32 bases lay between the germline ends. Bulk tissue was left unsorted, and RNA and DNA were co-extracted from 20-30 mg of it. Treatment of the patients' primary liver carcinoma consisted of surgical resection. As regards this clonotype: What it binds is not known.

Making TCR beta cDNA involved around 510 ng total RNA and a constant-region primer. Amplification in three nested multiplex PCR rounds with slightly modified ARM-PCR gave rise to TCR beta libraries. Both of the initial two PCR rounds ran for about 9 cycles and employed TRBV1-TRBV30 forward primers alongside a C-beta reverse primer. A single record per CDR3 protein comes from TCRdb applying MiXCR to the multiplex PCR reads. The sample holds tens of thousands of distinct CDR3 sequences, about 68% seen once. The sample taken for sequencing was liver tumor tissue from sampling region 3. Subset here: tumor region T3, left-lateral pole. V and J are TRBV11-2 and TRBJ2-2, with D possibly being TRBD2 (5 bases). The receptor was derived from a man in his forties or fifties with primary liver carcinoma and hepatitis B virus infection. CDR3 DNA sequence: TGTGCCAGCAGCGACTCGTGGGCGAGGGTTACGAACTCCTGGGTGCTGTTTTTT. It is translated as CASSDSWARVTNSWVLFF.